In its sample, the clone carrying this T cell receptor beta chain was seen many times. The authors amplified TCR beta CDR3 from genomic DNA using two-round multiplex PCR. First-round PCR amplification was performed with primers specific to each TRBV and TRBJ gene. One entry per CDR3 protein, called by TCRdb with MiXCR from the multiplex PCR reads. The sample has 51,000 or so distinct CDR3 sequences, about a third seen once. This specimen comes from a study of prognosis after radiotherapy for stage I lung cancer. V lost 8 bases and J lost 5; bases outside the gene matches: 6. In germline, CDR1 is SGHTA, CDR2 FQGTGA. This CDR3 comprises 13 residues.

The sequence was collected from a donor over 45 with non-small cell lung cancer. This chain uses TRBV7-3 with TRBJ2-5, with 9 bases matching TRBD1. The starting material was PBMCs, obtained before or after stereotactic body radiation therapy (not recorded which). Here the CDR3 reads CASSRTGDETQYF. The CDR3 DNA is TGTGCCAGCTCGAGGACAGGGGACGAGACCCAGTACTTC.